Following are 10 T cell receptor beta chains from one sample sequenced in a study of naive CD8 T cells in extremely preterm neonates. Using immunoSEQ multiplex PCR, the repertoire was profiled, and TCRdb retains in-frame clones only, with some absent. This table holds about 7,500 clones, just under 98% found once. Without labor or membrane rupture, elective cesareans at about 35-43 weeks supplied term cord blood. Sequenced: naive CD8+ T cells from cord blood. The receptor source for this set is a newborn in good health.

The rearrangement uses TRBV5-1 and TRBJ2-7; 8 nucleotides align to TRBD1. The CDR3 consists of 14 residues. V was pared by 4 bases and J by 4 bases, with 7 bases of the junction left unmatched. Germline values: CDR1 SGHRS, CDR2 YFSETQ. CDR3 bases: TGCGCCAGCAGCCCCGGGACAGGCCCATACGAGCAGTACTTC. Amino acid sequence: CASSPGTGPYEQYF.

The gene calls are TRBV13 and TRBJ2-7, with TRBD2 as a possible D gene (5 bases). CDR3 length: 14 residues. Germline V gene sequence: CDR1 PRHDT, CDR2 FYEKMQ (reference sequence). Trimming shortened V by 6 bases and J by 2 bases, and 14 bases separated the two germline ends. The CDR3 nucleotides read TGTGCCAGCAGTTCCCGGACTCAGGCCTACGAGCAGTACTTC. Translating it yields CASSSRTQAYEQYF.

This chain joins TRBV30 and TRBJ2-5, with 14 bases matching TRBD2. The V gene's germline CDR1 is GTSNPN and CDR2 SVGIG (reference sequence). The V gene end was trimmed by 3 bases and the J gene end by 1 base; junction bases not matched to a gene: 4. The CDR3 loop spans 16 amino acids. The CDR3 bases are TGTGCCTGGAGCCCGGGACTAGCGGGGGCCCAAGAGACCCAGTACTTC. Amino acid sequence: CAWSPGLAGAQETQYF.

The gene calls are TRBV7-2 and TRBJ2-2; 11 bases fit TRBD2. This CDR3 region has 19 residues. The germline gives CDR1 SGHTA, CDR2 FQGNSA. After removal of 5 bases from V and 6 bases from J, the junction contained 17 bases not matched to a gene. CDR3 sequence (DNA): TGTGCCAGCAGCCCCAACCCCCAGATAGCGGGGGGGGGTTCCGGGGAGCTGTTTTTT. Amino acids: CASSPNPQIAGGGSGELFF.

CDR3 residues: CAWRAGTTSTDTQYF. CDR3 coding DNA: TGTGCCTGGAGGGCCGGGACAACTAGCACAGATACGCAGTATTTT. The rearrangement uses TRBV30 and TRBJ2-3, with TRBD1 as a possible D gene (6 bases). Between the trimmed V and J ends, which lost 3 bases and 0 bases, there was a span of 13 bases. The CDR3 has 15 residues. Per the germline V gene, CDR1 is GTSNPN and CDR2 is SVGIG (reference sequence).

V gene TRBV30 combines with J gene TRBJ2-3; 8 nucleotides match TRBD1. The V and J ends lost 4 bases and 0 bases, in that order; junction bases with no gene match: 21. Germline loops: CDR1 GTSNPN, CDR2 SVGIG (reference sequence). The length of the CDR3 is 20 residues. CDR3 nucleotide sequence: TGTGCCTGGACCCGACAGACCTTTGACCCGACAGGGGCCAGCACAGATACGCAGTATTTT. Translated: CAWTRQTFDPTGASTDTQYF. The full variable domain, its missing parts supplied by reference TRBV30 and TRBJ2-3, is SQTIHQWPATLVQPVGSPLSLECTVEGTSNPNLYWYRQAAGRGLQLLFYSVGIGQISSEVPQNLSASRPQDRQFILSSKKLLLSDSGFYLCAWTRQTFDPTGASTDTQYFGPGTRLTVL.

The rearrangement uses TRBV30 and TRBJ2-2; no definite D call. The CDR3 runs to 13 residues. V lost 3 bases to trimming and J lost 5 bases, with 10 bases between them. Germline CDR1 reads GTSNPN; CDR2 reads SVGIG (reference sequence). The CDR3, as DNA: TGTGCCTGGAGCTCTACCCGTACCGGGGAGCTGTTTTTT. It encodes CAWSSTRTGELFF.

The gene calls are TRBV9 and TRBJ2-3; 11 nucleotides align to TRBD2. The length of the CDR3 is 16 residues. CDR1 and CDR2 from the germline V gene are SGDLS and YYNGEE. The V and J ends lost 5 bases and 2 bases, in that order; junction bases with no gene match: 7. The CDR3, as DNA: TGTGCCAGCAGTGGTGGTAGCGGGGGGGCCACAGATACGCAGTATTTT. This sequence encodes CASSGGSGGATDTQYF.

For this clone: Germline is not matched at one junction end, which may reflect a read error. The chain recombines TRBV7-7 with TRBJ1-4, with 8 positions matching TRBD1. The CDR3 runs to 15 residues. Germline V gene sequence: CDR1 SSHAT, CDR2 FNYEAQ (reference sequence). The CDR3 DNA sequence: TGTGCTAGCAGCCAGACAGGGGATCCTAATGAAAAACTGTTTTTT. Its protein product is CASSQTGDPNEKLFF.

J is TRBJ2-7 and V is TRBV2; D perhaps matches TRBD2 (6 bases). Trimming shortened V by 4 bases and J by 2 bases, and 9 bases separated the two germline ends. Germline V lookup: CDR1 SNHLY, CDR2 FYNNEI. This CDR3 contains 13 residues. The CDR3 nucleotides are TGTGCCAGCAGTGGTGGGACTCCCTACGAGCAGTACTTC. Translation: CASSGGTPYEQYF.